The text below deals with one T cell receptor (beta chain). Its antigen remains unidentified. This sample was included in a study of blood T cells in healthy people across ages. Study results and caveats: When set beside aged donors, long-lived donors presented more naive CD4+ cells and higher diversity. Changes seen in expanded clonotypes were possibly confounded by donor CMV status left unknown.

The study recruited healthy Caucasian donors from Russia who were aged roughly 6 to 95. The CDR3 covers 14 residues. Trimming removed 7 bases at V and 5 bases at J, with 19 bases between. CDR1 DFQATT and CDR2 SNEGSKA come from the germline V gene (reference sequence). Alongside a J-beta primer mix, a sample-barcoded 5' primer served in a second PCR lasting 7 to 11 cycles. Paired-end reads containing CDR3 totaled no fewer than 2.5 million for each sample. One entry per CDR3 protein, called by TCRdb with MiXCR from the 5' RACE reads. The sample lists 730,000 or so distinct CDR3 sequences, about 40% occurring once.

The source material was blood. This chain joins TRBV20-1 and TRBJ2-3; D not resolved. The TCR comes from a woman aged 55-69 years in good health. The CDR3 is CSVRAVLPKDTQYF. The DNA of the CDR3 is TGCAGTGTTCGGGCGGTGCTCCCGAAAGATACGCAGTATTTT.